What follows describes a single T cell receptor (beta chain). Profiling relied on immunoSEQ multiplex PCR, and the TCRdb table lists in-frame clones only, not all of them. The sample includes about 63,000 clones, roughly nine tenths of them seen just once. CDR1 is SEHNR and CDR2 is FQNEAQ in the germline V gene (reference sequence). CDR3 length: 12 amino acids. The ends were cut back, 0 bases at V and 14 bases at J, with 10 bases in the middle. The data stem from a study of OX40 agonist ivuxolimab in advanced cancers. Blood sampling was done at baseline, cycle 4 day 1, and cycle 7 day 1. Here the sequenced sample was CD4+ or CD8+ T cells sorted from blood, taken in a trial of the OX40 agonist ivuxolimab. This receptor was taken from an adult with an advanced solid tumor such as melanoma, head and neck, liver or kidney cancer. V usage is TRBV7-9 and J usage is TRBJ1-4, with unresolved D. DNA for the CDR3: TGTGCCAGCAGCTTAGCTGAAAAGGGCCTGTTTTTT. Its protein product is CASSLAEKGLFF.